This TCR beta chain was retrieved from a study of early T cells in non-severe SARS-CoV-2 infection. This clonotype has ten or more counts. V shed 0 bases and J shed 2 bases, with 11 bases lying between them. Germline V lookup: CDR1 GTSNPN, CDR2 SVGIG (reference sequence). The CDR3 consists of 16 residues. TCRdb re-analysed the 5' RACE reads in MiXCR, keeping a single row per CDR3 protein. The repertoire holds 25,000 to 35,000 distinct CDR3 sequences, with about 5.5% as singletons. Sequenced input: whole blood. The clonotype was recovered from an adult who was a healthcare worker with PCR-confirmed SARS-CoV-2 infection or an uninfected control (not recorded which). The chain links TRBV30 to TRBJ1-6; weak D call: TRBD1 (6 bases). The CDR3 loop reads CAWSVLGGPYNSPLHF. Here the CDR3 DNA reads TGTGCCTGGAGTGTTCTGGGGGGCCCCTATAATTCACCCCTCCACTTT.